What follows describes a single TCR beta chain. Approximately 2 micrograms of genomic DNA (from cryopreserved PBMCs) were used for TCR beta libraries. Germline CDR1 reads MGHRA; CDR2 reads YSYEKL. V was pared by 1 base and J by 5 bases, with 8 bases between. The CDR3 spans 13 residues. The sample originates from a study of cytotoxic CD8 clonotypes in ibrutinib-treated CLL. Study-wide context: Investigators collected response samples after a median roughly 13 months of treatment, range 6 to 36.

Measured with immunoSEQ multiplex PCR; TCRdb has only the in-frame clones, and not every one. The data show 150,000 or so clones, over 75% seen once. This sample comprised PBMCs, obtained after 36 months of ibrutinib treatment. V is TRBV4-1 and J is TRBJ1-1; unclear D gene. The receptor comes from a human donor with chronic lymphocytic leukemia. The CDR3 region has the DNA TGCGCCAGCAGCCAAGTCCCGGGTACTGAAGCTTTCTTT. Translating gives CASSQVPGTEAFF.